This entry describes one T cell receptor (beta chain). No cognate antigen has been identified for it. Per-nucleotide qualities are absent, and no much larger clonotype sits a single base away. Taken from the germline V gene, the CDR1 and CDR2 loops are SGHVS and FNYEAQ. CDR3 length: 13 amino acids, cysteine to phenylalanine. The read is trimmed to its CDR3 DNA, 39 bases read in frame from base 1. V lost 5 bases and J lost 6 bases, and the count of bases not matched to a germline gene is 6. The sample is drawn from a study of blood T cell repertoires in COVID-19 (dated by TCRdb to between 2020 and 2021). For the wider study: Collaborator samples came from the United States, Italy and Spain and covered acute and convalescent phases of COVID-19. Where available, HLA class I and class II types were obtained from metadata supplied by the sample provider rather than from assay-based typing. Deeply sampled blood TCRbeta repertoires from subjects exposed to, actively infected with, or recovered from COVID-19 were included in the dataset. The repertoires were made available in a free public database intended to serve as a resource for research on the immune response to SARS-CoV-2. A de-identified subject ID, COVID-19 status, age in years and sex were almost always included in the sample metadata. The material from the prospective study consisted of cDNA or gDNA derived from T cells, B-cell-depleted T cells, or PBMCs. The samples were drawn from two sources: the first 160 participants of the ongoing ImmuneRACE study, and 1,200 or so subjects contributed by 6 global collaborators.

The immunoSEQ Assay, a bias-controlled multiplex PCR, was used to amplify TCRbeta CDR3 regions from genomic DNA. The study's own analysis went as follows. Within the assay, amplification of reference gene primers was used to estimate how many nucleated cells each sample contained. To quantify the absolute abundance of each unique TCRbeta CDR3 rearrangement, sequence reads were collapsed and filtered. For each sample, productive Simpson clonality was calculated as the square root of Simpson's diversity index across productive rearrangements. The source is immuneACCESS, and TCRdb retained only in-frame sequences with V and J called. Part of the clones is not carried over; for the studies checked, unresolved V genes explain less than half of this, and the remainder is unexplained. Clone size and the V and J calls come from that table; the DNA yielded D and trimming. The sample table shows some 270,000 clones, and approximately 84% are seen once. The ten largest clones capture roughly 3.1% of the sample.

In the prospective study, participants were 18 to 89 years old, resided in 24 geographic areas of the United States, and were enrolled through a virtual design. In the prospective study, participants were assigned to cohorts based on the clinical history participants reported in a screening survey and a study questionnaire. Recovered participants in ImmuneRACE Cohort 3 were defined as having two consecutive negative NP/OP PCR tests, clearance from a healthcare professional, or resolution of symptoms. In the prospective study, mobile phlebotomists collected whole blood, serum and a nasopharyngeal or oropharyngeal swab from each participant. Additional blood draws and questionnaires over an approximately 2-month period could optionally be provided by prospective study participants. Prospective study blood samples were shipped either frozen or at room temperature before DNA extraction. General study outcomes and caveats: How much clinical and demographic metadata was included differed by source and by participant, and the metadata was provided uncurated.

The source material was PBMCs or T cells enriched from blood (not recorded which). The rearranged segments are TRBV7-6 and TRBJ2-7, with 8 junctional bases fitting TRBD1. The source of this sequence is a man aged 50 to 60 who had recovered from COVID-19. The DNA is as follows: TGTGCCAGCAGCCCTCAGGGGGCAGGCGAGCAGTACTTC. It codes for CASSPQGAGEQYF.